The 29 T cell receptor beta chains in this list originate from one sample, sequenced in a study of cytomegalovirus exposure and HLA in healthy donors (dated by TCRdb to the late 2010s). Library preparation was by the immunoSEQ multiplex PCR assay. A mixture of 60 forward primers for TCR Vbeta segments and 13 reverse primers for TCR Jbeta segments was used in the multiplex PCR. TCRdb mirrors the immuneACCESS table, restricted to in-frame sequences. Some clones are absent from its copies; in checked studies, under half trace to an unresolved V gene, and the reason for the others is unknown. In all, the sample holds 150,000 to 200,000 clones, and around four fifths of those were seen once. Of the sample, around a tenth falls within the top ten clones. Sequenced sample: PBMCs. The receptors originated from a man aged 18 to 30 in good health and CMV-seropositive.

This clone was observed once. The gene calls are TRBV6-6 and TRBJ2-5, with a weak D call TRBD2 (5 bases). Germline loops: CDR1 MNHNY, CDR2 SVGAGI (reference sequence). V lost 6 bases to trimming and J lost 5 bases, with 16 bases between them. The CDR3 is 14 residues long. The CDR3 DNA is TGTGCCAGCAGAGACCTAGCAGGTCAGGAGACCCAGTACTTC. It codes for CASRDLAGQETQYF.

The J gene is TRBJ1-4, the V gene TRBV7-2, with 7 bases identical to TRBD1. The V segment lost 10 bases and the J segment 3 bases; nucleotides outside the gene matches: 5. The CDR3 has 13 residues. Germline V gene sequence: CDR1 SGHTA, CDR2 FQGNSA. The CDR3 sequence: CATRTGPNEKLFF. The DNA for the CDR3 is TGTGCCACAAGGACAGGACCTAATGAAAAACTGTTTTTT.

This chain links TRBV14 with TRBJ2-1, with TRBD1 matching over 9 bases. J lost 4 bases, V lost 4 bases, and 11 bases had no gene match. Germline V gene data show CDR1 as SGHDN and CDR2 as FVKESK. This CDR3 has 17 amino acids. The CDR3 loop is CASSLRGPGTGYNEQFF. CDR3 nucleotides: TGTGCCAGCAGCCTAAGGGGTCCCGGGACAGGGTACAATGAGCAGTTCTTC. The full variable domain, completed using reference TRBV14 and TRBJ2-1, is EAGVTQFPSHSVIEKGQTVTLRCDPISGHDNLYWYRRVMGKEIKFLLHFVKESKQDESGMPNNRFLAERTGGTYSTLKVQPAELEDSGVYFCASSLRGPGTGYNEQFFGPGTRLTVL.

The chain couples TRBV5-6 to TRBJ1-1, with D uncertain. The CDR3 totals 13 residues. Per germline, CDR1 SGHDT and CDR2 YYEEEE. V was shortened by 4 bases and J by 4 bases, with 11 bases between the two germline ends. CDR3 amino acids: CASSRERVTEAFF. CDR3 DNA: TGTGCCAGCAGCCGTGAGAGGGTCACTGAAGCTTTCTTT.

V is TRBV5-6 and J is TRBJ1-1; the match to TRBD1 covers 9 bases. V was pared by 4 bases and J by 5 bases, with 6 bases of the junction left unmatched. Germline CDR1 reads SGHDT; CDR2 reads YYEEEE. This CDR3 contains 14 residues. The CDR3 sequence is CASSRPGTGTEAFF. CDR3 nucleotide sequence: TGTGCCAGCAGCCGTCCCGGGACAGGGACTGAAGCTTTCTTT.

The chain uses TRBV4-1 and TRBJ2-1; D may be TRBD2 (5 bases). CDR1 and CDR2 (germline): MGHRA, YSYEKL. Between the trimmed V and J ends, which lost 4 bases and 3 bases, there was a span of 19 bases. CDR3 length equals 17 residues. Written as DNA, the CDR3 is TGCGCCAGCAGCCGAGAAGGTCTGGGAGTTCTCTACAATGAGCAGTTCTTC. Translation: CASSREGLGVLYNEQFF.

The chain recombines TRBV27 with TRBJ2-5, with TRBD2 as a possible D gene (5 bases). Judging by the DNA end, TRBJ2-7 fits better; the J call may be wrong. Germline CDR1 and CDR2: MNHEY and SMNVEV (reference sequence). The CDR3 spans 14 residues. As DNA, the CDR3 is TGTGCCAGCACCGAGGGCGGGCGAACCTACGAGCAGTACTTC. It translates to CASTEGGRTYEQYF.

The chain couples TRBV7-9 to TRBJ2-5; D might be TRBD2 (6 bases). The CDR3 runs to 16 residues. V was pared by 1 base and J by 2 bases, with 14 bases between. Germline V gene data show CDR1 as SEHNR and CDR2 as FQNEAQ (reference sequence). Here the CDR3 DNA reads TGTGCCAGCAGCTTAGAGGTGGTAGCGGATCAAGAGACCCAGTACTTC. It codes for CASSLEVVADQETQYF.

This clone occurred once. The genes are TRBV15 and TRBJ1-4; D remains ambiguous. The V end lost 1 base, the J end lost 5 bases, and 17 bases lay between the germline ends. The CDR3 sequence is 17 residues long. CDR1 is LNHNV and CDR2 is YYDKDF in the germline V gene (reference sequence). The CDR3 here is CATSRVSVSVRNEKLFF. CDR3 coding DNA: TGTGCCACCAGCAGAGTTTCCGTATCCGTGAGGAATGAAAAACTGTTTTTT.

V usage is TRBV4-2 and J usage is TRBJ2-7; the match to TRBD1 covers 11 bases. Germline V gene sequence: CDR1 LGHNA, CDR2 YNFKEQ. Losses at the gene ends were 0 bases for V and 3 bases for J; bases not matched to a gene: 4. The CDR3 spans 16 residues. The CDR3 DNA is TGTGCCAGCAGCCAAGAGTCAGGGACAGGGGGCTACGAGCAGTACTTC. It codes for CASSQESGTGGYEQYF.

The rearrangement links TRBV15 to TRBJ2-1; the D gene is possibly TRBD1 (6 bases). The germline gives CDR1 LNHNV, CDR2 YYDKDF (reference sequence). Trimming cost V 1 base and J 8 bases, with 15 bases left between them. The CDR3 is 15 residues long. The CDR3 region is CATSRGVSGGDEQFF. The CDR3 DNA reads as TGTGCCACCAGCAGAGGGGTTAGTGGGGGCGATGAGCAGTTCTTC.

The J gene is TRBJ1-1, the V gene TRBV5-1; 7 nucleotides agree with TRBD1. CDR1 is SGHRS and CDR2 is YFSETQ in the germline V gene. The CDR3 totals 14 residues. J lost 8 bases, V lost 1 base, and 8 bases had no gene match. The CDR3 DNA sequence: TGCGCCAGCAGCTTGACTCAAGGGGGCAGGGAAGCTTTCTTT. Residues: CASSLTQGGREAFF.

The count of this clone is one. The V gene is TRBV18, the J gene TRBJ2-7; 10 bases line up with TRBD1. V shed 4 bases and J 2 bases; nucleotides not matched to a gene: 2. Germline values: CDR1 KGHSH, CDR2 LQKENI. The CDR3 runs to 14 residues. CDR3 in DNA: TGTGCCAGCTCACTCGGACAGGGGGCCTACGAGCAGTACTTC. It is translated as CASSLGQGAYEQYF.

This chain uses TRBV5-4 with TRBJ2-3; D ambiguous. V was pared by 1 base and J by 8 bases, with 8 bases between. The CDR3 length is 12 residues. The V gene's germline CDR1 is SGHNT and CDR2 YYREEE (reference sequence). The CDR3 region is CASSLPQSTQYF. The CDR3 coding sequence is TGTGCCAGCAGCTTGCCCCAGTCTACGCAGTATTTT.

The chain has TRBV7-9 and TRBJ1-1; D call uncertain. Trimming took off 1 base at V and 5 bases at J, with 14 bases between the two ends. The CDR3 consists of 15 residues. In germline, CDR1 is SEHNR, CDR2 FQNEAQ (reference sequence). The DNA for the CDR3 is TGTGCCAGCAGCTTAGGTACGGCGTCGGGAACTGAAGCTTTCTTT. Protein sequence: CASSLGTASGTEAFF. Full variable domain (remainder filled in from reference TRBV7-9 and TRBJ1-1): DTGVSQNPRHKITKRGQNVTFRCDPISEHNRLYWYRQTLGQGPEFLTYFQNEAQLEKSRLLSDRFSAERPKGSFSTLEIQRTEQGDSAMYLCASSLGTASGTEAFFGQGTRLTVV.

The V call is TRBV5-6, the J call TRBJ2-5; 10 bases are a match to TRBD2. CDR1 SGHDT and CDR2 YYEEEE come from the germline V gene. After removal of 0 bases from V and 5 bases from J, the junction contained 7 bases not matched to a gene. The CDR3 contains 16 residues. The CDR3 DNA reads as TGTGCCAGCAGCTTGGACGGGACTAGCGTGTGGGAGACCCAGTACTTC. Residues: CASSLDGTSVWETQYF.

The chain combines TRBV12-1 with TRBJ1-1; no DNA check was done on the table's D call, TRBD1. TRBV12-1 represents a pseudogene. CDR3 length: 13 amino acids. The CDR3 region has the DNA TGTGCCAGCAGGGCAGGGAATTCCACTGAAGCTTTCTTT. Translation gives CASRAGNSTEAFF.

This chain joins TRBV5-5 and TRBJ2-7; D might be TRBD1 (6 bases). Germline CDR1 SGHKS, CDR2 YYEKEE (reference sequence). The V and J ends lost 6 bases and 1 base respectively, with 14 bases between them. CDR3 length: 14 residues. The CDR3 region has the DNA TGTGCCAGCATCTCGACAGGTCCTTCCTACGAGCAGTACTTC. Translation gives CASISTGPSYEQYF.

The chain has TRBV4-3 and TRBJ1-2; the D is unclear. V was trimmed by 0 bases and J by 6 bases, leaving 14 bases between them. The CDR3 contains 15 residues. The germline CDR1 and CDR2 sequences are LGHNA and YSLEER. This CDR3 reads CASSQDSGLGDGYTF. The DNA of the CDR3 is TGCGCCAGCAGCCAAGATTCAGGTTTGGGTGATGGCTACACCTTC.

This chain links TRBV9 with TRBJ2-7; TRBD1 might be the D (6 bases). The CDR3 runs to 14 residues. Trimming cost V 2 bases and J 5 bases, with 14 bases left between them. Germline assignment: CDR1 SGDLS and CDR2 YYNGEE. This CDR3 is CASSVSGQFDEQYF. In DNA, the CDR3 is TGTGCCAGCAGCGTCTCGGGACAATTCGACGAGCAGTACTTC. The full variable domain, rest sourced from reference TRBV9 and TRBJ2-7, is DSGVTQTPKHLITATGQRVTLRCSPRSGDLSVYWYQQSLDQGLQFLIQYYNGEERAKGNILERFSAQQFPDLHSELNLSSLELGDSALYFCASSVSGQFDEQYFGPGTRLTVT.

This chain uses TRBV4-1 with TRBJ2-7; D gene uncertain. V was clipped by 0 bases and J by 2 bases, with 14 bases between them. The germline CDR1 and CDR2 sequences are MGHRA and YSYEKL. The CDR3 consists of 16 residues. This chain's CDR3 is CASSQDRSEAPYEQYF. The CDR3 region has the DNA TGCGCCAGCAGCCAAGATAGAAGTGAGGCACCCTACGAGCAGTACTTC.

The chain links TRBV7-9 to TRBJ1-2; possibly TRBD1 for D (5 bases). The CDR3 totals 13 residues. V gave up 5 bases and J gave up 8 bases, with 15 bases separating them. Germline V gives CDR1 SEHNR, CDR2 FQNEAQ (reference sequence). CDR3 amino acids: CASSPRDQGGYTF. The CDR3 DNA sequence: TGTGCCAGCAGCCCGCGGGACCAAGGGGGCTACACCTTC.

CDR3 sequence: CASSFGQPANEQFF. The DNA for the CDR3 is TGCGCCAGCAGCTTCGGACAGCCAGCCAATGAGCAGTTCTTC. The genes are TRBV5-1 and TRBJ2-1; the D gene is possibly TRBD1 (6 bases). Germline V gives CDR1 SGHRS, CDR2 YFSETQ. Trimming removed 2 bases at V and 6 bases at J, with 12 bases between. The CDR3 loop spans 14 amino acids.

The CDR3, as DNA: TGCGCCAGCAGCCACGGGGGGTTGAACACTGAAGCTTTCTTT. This sequence encodes CASSHGGLNTEAFF. The gene calls are TRBV4-1 and TRBJ1-1; possible D gene TRBD1, 5 bases. The CDR3 spans 14 residues. V was clipped by 3 bases and J by 0 bases, with 8 bases between them. Germline V gene sequence: CDR1 MGHRA, CDR2 YSYEKL.

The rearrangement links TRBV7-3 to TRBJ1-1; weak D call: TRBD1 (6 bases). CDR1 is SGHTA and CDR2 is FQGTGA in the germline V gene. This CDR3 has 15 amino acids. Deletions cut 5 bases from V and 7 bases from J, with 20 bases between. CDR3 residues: CASSPTGTQGDEAFF. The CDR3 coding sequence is TGTGCCAGCAGCCCGACCGGGACACAAGGGGATGAAGCTTTCTTT.

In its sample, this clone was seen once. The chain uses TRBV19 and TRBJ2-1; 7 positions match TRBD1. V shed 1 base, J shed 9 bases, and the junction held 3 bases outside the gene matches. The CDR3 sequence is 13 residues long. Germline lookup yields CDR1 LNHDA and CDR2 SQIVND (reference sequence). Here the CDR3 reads CASSIGTGIEQFF. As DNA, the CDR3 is TGTGCCAGTAGTATAGGGACAGGTATTGAGCAGTTCTTC.

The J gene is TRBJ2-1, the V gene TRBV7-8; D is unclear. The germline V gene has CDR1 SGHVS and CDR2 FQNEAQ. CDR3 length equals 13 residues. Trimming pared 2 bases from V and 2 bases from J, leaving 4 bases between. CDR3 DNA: TGTGCCAGCAGCTTAACGGCCTACAATGAGCAGTTCTTC. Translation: CASSLTAYNEQFF.

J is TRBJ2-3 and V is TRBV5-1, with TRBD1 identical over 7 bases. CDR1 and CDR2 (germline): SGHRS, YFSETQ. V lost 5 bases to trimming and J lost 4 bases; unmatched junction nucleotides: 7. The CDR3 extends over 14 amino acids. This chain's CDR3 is CASSEGAGADTQYF. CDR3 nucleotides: TGCGCCAGCAGTGAGGGGGCCGGCGCAGATACGCAGTATTTT.

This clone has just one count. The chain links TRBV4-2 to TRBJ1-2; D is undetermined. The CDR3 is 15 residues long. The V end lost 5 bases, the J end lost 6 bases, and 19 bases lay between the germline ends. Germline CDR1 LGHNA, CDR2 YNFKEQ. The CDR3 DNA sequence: TGTGCCAGCAGCAAGGCGGTACCCCTAAACAATGGCTACACCTTC. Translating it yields CASSKAVPLNNGYTF.